These 8 T cell receptor beta chains share one sample of origin, sequenced in a study of T cells in Graves' hyperthyroidism and ophthalmopathy. Amplification of TCR beta CDR3 regions was performed using RNA transcripts as template. Carried out on the TCR CDR3, a first-round RT-PCR used the HTBI primer set. MiXCR, applied by TCRdb to the multiplex PCR reads, yields one record per CDR3 protein. The sample includes some 200,000 distinct CDR3 sequences, about 15% of them seen just once. The sequenced material came from blood. Receptors were obtained from a man in his fifties or sixties with Graves' hyperthyroidism.

V usage is TRBV28 and J usage is TRBJ1-1; possibly TRBD1 for D (5 bases). The CDR3 has 13 amino acids. Trimming removed 6 bases from V and 6 bases from J, with 14 bases in between. CDR1 and CDR2 (germline): MDHEN, SYDVKM. As DNA, the CDR3 is TGTGCCAGCAGCCCGACAGATGCTGCTGAAGCTTTCTTT. This codes for CASSPTDAAEAFF.

This clonotype was recorded at least ten times. The V call is TRBV9, the J call TRBJ1-2; tentatively, D is TRBD1 (6 bases). CDR3 size: 14 residues. Looked up from germline, CDR1 is SGDLS and CDR2 is YYNGEE. V lost 2 bases, J lost 3 bases, and 11 bases lay in between. This CDR3 reads CASSVGGGDYGYTF. The CDR3 bases are TGTGCCAGCAGCGTTGGCGGGGGCGACTATGGCTACACCTTC.

In this sample, this clonotype turned up many times. The V call is TRBV30, the J call TRBJ1-2, with D maybe TRBD1 (6 bases). The CDR3 is 13 residues long. Trimming removed 8 bases at V and 4 bases at J, with 17 bases between. In germline, CDR1 is GTSNPN, CDR2 SVGIG (reference sequence). This chain's CDR3 is CAGKGGDAYGYTF. For the CDR3, the DNA is TGTGCCGGCAAAGGGGGTGATGCCTATGGCTACACCTTC.

This clonotype was picked up many times. The chain's CDR3 is CASNRDTHYEQYF. The CDR3 nucleotides read TGTGCCAGTAACCGGGACACACACTACGAGCAGTACTTC. The chain carries TRBV7-9 and TRBJ2-7; the D gene is possibly TRBD1 (6 bases). The ends were cut back, 9 bases at V and 3 bases at J, with 15 bases in the middle. The CDR3 contains 13 residues. Germline-derived CDR1 and CDR2 are SEHNR and FQNEAQ (reference sequence).

This clonotype came up many times. The chain carries TRBV7-9 and TRBJ1-1; possibly TRBD1 for D (6 bases). The CDR3 is made up of 13 amino acids. The ends were cut back, 4 bases at V and 7 bases at J, with 13 bases in the middle. Germline V gene lookup returns CDR1 SEHNR and CDR2 FQNEAQ (reference sequence). The CDR3 loop is CASSSQGPNEAFF. CDR3 nucleotide sequence: TGTGCCAGCAGCTCACAGGGACCCAATGAAGCTTTCTTT.

The chain recombines TRBV5-1 with TRBJ2-1; 10 bases line up with TRBD2. Unmatched junction bases numbered 10, after V lost 3 bases and J lost 10 bases. Germline lookup yields CDR1 SGHRS and CDR2 YFSETQ. The CDR3 spans 15 residues. DNA of the CDR3: TGCGCCAGCAGCTCCGGGACTAGCGTAAGCATGGAGCAGTTCTTC. Translation gives CASSSGTSVSMEQFF.

This clonotype was detected only a few times. The V gene is TRBV5-4, the J gene TRBJ2-1, with TRBD2 matching over 9 bases. Germline lookup yields CDR1 SGHNT and CDR2 YYREEE (reference sequence). CDR3 length equals 16 residues. J gave up 3 bases and V 0 bases, and 4 bases lay outside the gene matches. CDR3 sequence (DNA): TGTGCCAGCAGCTTGGGGGGCGGGAGGGTCTACAATGAGCAGTTCTTC. It codes for CASSLGGGRVYNEQFF.

This clonotype was recorded many times. The chain employs TRBV30 and TRBJ1-1, with 9 bases aligning to TRBD1. V was pared by 2 bases and J by 5 bases, with 9 bases of the junction left unmatched. This CDR3 spans 15 amino acids. The germline CDR1 and CDR2 sequences are GTSNPN and SVGIG (reference sequence). The CDR3 DNA follows: TGTGCCTGGAGTCGTCCGGGACAGGGTATGACTGAAGCTTTCTTT. Its translation is CAWSRPGQGMTEAFF.